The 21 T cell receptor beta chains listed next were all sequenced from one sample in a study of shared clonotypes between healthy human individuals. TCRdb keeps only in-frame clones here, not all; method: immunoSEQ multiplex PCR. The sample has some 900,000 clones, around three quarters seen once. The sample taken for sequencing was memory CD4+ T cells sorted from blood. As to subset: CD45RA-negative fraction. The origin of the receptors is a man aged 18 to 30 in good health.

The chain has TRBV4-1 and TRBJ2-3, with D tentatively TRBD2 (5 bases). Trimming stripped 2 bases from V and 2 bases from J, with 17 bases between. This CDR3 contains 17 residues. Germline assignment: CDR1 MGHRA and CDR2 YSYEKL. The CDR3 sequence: CASSQSPGLQITDTQYF. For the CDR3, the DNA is TGCGCCAGCAGCCAAAGTCCCGGACTCCAAATCACAGATACGCAGTATTTT.

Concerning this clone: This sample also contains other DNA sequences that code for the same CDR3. CDR3 in DNA: TGTGCCAGCAGCTTAGGCAGGGGAAGGACCGGGGAGCTGTTTTTT. Amino acids: CASSLGRGRTGELFF. The chain couples TRBV11-3 to TRBJ2-2; weak D call: TRBD1 (6 bases). Per germline, CDR1 SGHNT and CDR2 YENEEA. This CDR3 has 15 residues. V lost 1 base and J lost 5, with 11 bases in between.

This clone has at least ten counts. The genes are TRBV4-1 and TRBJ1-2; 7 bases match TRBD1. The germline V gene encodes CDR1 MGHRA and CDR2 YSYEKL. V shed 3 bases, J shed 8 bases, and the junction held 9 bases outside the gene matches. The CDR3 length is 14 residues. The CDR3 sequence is CASSHVDRVNGYTF. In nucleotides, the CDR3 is TGCGCCAGCAGCCATGTCGACAGGGTGAACGGCTACACCTTC.

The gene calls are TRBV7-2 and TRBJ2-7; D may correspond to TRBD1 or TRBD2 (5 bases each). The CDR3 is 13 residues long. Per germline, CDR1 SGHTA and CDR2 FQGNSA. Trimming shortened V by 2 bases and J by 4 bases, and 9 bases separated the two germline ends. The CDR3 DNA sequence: TGTGCCAGCAGCTTACGTGGGACGTACGAGCAGTACTTC. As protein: CASSLRGTYEQYF.

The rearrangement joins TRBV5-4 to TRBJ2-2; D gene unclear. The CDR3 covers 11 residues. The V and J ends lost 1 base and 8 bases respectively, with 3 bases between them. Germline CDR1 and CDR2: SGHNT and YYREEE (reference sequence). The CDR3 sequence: CASSLSGELFF. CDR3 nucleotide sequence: TGTGCCAGCAGCTTGAGTGGGGAGCTGTTTTTT.

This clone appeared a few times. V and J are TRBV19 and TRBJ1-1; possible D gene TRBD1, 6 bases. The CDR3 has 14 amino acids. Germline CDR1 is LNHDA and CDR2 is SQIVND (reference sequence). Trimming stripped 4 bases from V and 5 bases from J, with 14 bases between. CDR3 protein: CASSTHLQGTEAFF. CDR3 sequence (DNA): TGTGCCAGTAGTACCCATTTACAGGGAACTGAAGCTTTCTTT.

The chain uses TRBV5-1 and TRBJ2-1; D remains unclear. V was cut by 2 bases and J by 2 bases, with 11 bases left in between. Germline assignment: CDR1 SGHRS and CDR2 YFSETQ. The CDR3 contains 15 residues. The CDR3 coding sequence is TGCGCCAGCAGCTTCGGGCCCGACCCCTACAATGAGCAGTTCTTC. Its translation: CASSFGPDPYNEQFF.

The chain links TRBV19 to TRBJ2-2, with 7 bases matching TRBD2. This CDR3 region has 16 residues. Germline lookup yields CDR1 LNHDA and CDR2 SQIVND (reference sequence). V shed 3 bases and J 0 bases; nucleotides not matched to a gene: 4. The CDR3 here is CASSMMAGANTGELFF. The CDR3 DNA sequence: TGTGCCAGTAGTATGATGGCGGGGGCGAACACCGGGGAGCTGTTTTTT.

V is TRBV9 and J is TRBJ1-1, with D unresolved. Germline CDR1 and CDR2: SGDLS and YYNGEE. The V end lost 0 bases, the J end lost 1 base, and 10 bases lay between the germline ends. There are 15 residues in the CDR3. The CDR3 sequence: CASSVGTAQNTEAFF. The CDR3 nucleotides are TGTGCCAGCAGCGTAGGAACGGCACAGAACACTGAAGCTTTCTTT.

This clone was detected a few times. The CDR3 region is CASSADSEGTQPQHF. The CDR3 DNA follows: TGTGCCAGCAGTGCAGATTCGGAGGGAACCCAGCCCCAGCATTTT. This chain links TRBV2 with TRBJ1-5, with unresolved D. The CDR3 runs to 15 residues. Germline CDR1 SNHLY, CDR2 FYNNEI. Trimming took off 4 bases at V and 7 bases at J, with 17 bases between the two ends.

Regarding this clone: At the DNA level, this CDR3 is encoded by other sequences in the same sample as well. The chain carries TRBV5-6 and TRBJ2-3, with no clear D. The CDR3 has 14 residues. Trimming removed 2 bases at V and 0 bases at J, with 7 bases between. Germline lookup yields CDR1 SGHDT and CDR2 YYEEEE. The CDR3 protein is CASSFGVSTDTQYF. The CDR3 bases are TGTGCCAGCAGCTTCGGCGTTAGCACAGATACGCAGTATTTT.

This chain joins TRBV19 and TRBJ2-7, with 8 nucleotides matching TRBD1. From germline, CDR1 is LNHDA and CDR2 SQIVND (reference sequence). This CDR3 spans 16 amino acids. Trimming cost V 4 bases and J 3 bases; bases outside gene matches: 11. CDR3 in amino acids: CASSRGDPTGVYEQYF. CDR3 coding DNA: TGTGCCAGTAGTAGGGGTGACCCGACAGGGGTCTACGAGCAGTACTTC.

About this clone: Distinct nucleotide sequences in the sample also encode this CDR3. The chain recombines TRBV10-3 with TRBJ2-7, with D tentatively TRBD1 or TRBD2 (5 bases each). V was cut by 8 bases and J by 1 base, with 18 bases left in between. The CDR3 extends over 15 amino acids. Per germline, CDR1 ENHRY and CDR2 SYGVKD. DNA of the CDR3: TGTGCCATCCCGTGGGGGAGAAGATATTCCTACGAGCAGTACTTC. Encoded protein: CAIPWGRRYSYEQYF.

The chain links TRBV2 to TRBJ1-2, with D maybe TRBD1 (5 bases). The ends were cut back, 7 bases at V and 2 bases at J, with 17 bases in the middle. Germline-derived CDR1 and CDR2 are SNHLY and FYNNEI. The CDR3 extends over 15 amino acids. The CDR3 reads CASISTGAYNYGYTF. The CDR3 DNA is TGTGCCAGCATATCTACAGGAGCTTACAACTATGGCTACACCTTC.

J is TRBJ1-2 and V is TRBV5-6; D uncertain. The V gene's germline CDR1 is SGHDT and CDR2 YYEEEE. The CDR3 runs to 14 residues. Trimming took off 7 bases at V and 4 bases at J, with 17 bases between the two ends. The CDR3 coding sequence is TGTGCCAGCTCAGTCGGGAGGCTATCCTATGGCTACACCTTC. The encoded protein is CASSVGRLSYGYTF.

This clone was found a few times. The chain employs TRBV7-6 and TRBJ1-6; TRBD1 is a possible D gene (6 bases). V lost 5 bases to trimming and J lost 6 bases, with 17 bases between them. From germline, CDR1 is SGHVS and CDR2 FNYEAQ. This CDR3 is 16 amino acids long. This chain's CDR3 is CASSENGGRGNSPLHF. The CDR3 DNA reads TGTGCCAGCAGCGAAAACGGGGGGCGCGGTAATTCACCCCTCCACTTT.

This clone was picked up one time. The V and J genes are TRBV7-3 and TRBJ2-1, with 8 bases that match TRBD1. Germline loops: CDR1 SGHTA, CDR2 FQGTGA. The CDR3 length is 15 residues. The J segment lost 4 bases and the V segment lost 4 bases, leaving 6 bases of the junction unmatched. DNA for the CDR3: TGTGCCAGCAGCTCAGCAGGGGGCGGGTACAATGAGCAGTTCTTC. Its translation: CASSSAGGGYNEQFF.

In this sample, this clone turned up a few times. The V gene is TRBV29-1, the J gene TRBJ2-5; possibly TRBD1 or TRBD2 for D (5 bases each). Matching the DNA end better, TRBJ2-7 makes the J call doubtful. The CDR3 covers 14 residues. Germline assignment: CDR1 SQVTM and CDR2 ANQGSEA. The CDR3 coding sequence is TGCAGCGTCACCCCCGGGACGGCTTCCTACGAGCAGTACTTC. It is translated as CSVTPGTASYEQYF.

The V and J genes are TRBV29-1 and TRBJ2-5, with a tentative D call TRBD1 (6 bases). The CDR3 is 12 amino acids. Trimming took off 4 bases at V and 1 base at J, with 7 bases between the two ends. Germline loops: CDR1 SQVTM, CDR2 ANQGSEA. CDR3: CSVADSQETQYF. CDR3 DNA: TGCAGCGTTGCGGACAGCCAAGAGACCCAGTACTTC.

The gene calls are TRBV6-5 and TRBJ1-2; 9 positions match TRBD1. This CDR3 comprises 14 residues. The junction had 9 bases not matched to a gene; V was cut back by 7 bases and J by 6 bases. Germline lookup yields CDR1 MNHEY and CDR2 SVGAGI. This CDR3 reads CASKALDRGDGYTF. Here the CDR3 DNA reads TGTGCCAGCAAAGCCTTGGACAGGGGAGATGGCTACACCTTC.

The CDR3 nucleotides read TGTGCCAGCAGCGCCCGGGACGGGAACACTGAAGCTTTCTTT. Its protein is CASSARDGNTEAFF. The chain is built from TRBV9 and TRBJ1-1; weak D call: TRBD1 (5 bases). Trimming left V 3 bases short and J 1 base short, with 10 bases between. The CDR3 length is 14 residues. The germline gives CDR1 SGDLS, CDR2 YYNGEE. The full variable domain, completed using reference TRBV9 and TRBJ1-1, is DSGVTQTPKHLITATGQRVTLRCSPRSGDLSVYWYQQSLDQGLQFLIQYYNGEERAKGNILERFSAQQFPDLHSELNLSSLELGDSALYFCASSARDGNTEAFFGQGTRLTVV.